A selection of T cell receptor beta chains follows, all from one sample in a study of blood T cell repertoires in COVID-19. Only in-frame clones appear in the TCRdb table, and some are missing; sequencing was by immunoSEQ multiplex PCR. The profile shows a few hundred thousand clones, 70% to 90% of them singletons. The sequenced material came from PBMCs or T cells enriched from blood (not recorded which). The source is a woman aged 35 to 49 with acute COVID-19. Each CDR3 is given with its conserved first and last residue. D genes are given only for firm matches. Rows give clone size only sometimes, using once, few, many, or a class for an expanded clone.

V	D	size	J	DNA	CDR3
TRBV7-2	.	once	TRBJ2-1	TGTGCCAGCAGCTTAGGCCGGTTAGCCAAGTCGATCTCCTACAATGAGCAGTTCTTC	CASSLGRLAKSISYNEQFF
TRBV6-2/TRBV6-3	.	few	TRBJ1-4	TGTGCCAGCAGTTACAGGCAGGGTAATGAAAAACTGTTTTTT	CASSYRQGNEKLFF
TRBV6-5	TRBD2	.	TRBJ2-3	TGTGCCAGCAGTTACTCGCCTAGCGGGACTAGAGATACGCAGTATTTT	CASSYSPSGTRDTQYF
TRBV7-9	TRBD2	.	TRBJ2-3	TGTGCCAGCAGCATGGGACTAGCCGAGAACACAGATACGCAGTATTTT	CASSMGLAENTDTQYF
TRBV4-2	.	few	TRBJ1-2	TGTGCCAGCAGCCAAGGGACCTGGTTCTCAGGGAAGACTGGCTACACCTTC	CASSQGTWFSGKTGYTF
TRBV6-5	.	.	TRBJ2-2	TGTGCCAGCAGTCCTTCTACCGGGGAGCTGTTTTTT	CASSPSTGELFF
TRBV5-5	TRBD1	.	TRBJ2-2	TGTGCCAGCAGCCCCCTAAGGGGCAGGACAGGGAACACCGGGGAGCTGTTTTTT	CASSPLRGRTGNTGELFF
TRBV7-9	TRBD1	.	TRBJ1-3	TGTGCCAGCAGCTTATCATCAGGACAGGGCAGGCGTGGAAACACCATATATTTT	CASSLSSGQGRRGNTIYF
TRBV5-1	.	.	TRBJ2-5	TGCGCCAGCAGACAGGCGGAGACCCAGTACTTC	CASRQAETQYF
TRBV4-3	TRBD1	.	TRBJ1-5	TGCGCCAGCAGCCAAGCCCGCTTACTCGGGACAGGCGATCAGCCCCAGCATTTT	CASSQARLLGTGDQPQHF
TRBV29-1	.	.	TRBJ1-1	TGCAGCGTTGGCAGGGTGGGCACTGAAGCTTTCTTT	CSVGRVGTEAFF
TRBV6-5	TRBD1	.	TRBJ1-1	TGTGCCAGCGGACAGGGGGCGAACACTGAAGCTTTCTTT	CASGQGANTEAFF
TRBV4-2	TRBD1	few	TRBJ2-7	TGTGCCAGCAGCCAAGATTACAGGGGTGGTTTAGGCTACGAGCAGTACTTC	CASSQDYRGGLGYEQYF
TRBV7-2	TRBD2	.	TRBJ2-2	TGTGCCAGCAGTTTAGATAGCGGGAGGAACACCGGGGAGCTGTTTTTT	CASSLDSGRNTGELFF
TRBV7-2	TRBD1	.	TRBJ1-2	TGTGCCAGCAGCCATGCCGGGACAGGGGCTAACTATGGCTACACCTTC	CASSHAGTGANYGYTF
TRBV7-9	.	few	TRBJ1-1	TGTGCCAGCAGCTCTTCACGGCCGACAGGGAACACTGAAGCTTTCTTT	CASSSSRPTGNTEAFF
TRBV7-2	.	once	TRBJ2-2	TGTGCCAGCAGTATTAGGGGAGGCGAGCTACCAACCGGGGAGCTGTTTTTT	CASSIRGGELPTGELFF
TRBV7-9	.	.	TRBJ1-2	TGTGCCAGCAGCTCTAGCCTTGGCTACACCTTC	CASSSSLGYTF
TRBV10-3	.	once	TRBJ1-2	TGTGCCATCAGTGATGACGTGGGAGGAAATAACTATGGCTACACCTTC	CAISDDVGGNNYGYTF
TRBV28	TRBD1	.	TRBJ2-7	TGTGCCAGCAGTTCCCCGGGACAGGGGCTCTACGAGCAGTACTTC	CASSSPGQGLYEQYF
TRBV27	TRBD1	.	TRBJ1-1	TGTGCCAGCAGTTTAACGACAGGGCCCACTGAAGCTTTCTTT	CASSLTTGPTEAFF
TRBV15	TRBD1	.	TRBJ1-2	TGTGCCACCAGCAGAGTTACAGGGGGCTCGTGCACCTTC	CATSRVTGGSCTF
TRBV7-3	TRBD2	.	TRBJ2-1	TGTGCCAGCAGCTTATTGGGCGGGGGATACAATGAGCAGTTCTTC	CASSLLGGGYNEQFF
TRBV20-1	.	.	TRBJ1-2	TGCAGTGCTAGGTCGGTGGGCTACACCTTC	CSARSVGYTF
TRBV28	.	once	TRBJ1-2	TGTGCCAGCAGTTCGGTTAACTATGGCTACACCTTC	CASSSVNYGYTF
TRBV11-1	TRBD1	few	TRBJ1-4	TGTGCCAGCAGCGGAACAGGGGGATTCGCTAATGAAAAACTGTTTTTT	CASSGTGGFANEKLFF
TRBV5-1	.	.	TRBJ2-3	TGCGCCAGCAGCCCCTATGGGCCCAACACAGATACGCAGTATTTT	CASSPYGPNTDTQYF
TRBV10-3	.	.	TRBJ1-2	TGTGCCATCAGTGTATTAGGAGACTATGGCTACACCTTC	CAISVLGDYGYTF
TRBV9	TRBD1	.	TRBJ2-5	TGTGCCAGCAGTGACACCGACAGGGGGCGAGAGACCCAGTACTTC	CASSDTDRGRETQYF
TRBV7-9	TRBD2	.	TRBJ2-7	TGTGCCAGCAGCCCCCGGACTAGCGGGATCCCGACCCTCTACGAGCAGTACTTC	CASSPRTSGIPTLYEQYF
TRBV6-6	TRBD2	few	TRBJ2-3	TGTGCCAGCAGTCGATTAGCGGGGGGGCCGGGGCCAGATACGCAGTATTTT	CASSRLAGGPGPDTQYF
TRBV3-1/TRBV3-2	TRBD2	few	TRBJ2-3	TGTGCCAGCAGCCAAGGATTGGGACTAGCGGGGACAGATACGCAGTATTTT	CASSQGLGLAGTDTQYF
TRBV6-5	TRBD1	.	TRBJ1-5	TGTGCCAGCAGTTATTCAGGGGGCGCGACCCAGCATTTT	CASSYSGGATQHF
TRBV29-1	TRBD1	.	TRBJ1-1	TGCAGCGGTAAAGTTCCGGGACAGGGGGAAGCTTTCTTT	CSGKVPGQGEAFF
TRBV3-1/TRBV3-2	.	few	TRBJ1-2	TGTGCCAGCAGCCAATTCGCAGGAAGTAACTATGGCTACACCTTC	CASSQFAGSNYGYTF
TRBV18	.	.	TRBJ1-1	TGTGCCAGCTCACCCACCGTTGCCCAGAAGAACACTGAAGCTTTCTTT	CASSPTVAQKNTEAFF
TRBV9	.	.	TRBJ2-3	TGTGCCAGCAGCCGTTTTTTTCTTAGCACAGATACGCAGTATTTT	CASSRFFLSTDTQYF
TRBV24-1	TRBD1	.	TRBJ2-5	TGTGCCACCAGTGATCCACTGGGACAGGGAGGGGGGGAGACCCAGTACTTC	CATSDPLGQGGGETQYF
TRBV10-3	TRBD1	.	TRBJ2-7	TGTGCCATCAGTGTACAGGGGGCCCCAACCGATGAGCAGTACTTC	CAISVQGAPTDEQYF
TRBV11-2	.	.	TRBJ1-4	TGTGCCAGCAGCTTAGGGGGGGTTACTAATGAAAAACTGTTTTTT	CASSLGGVTNEKLFF
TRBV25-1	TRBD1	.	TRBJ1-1	TGTGCCAGCAGTGAATTAGGGTCAGGGGGTCGCACAAGTGAAGCTTTCTTT	CASSELGSGGRTSEAFF